This is a list of T cell receptor beta chains from one sample in a study of regulatory T cells in long-lasting Graves disease. A single record per CDR3 protein comes from TCRdb applying MiXCR to the multiplex PCR reads. In the table there are around 470,000 distinct CDR3 sequences, 12% to 15% of which are singletons. A further study also used this sample, focusing on T cells in Graves' hyperthyroidism and ophthalmopathy.

Sequences were derived from peripheral blood mononuclear cells (PBMCs), sampled at new diagnosis, from a patient treated with antithyroid drugs. These receptor sequences come from a woman aged 45-59 years with Graves disease. The CDR3 runs from the conserved cysteine through the conserved F or W. A D gene is named only where the DNA matches it firmly. Where a row states a size, it is once, few, many or the class of an expanded clone; other rows omit it.

few | TRBJ2-1 | TRBV18 | . | TGTGCCAGCTCACCACCTGGCAGGGTGGGAAATGAGCAGTTCTTC | CASSPPGRVGNEQFF
. | TRBJ1-6 | TRBV6-1 | . | TGTGCCAGCGGACAGCTCCTCTCCTATAATTCACCCCTCCACTTT | CASGQLLSYNSPLHF
. | TRBJ1-3 | TRBV29-1 | . | TGCAGCGTTGTGGGCAGGGTTCAGAACACCATATATTTT | CSVVGRVQNTIYF
many | TRBJ1-2 | TRBV9 | . | TGTGCCAGCAGCGTAGCTACGGCAGGGGATGGCTACACCTTC | CASSVATAGDGYTF
many | TRBJ1-2 | TRBV30 | TRBD1 | TGTGCCTGGAGTTCAGGGGGCAACTATGGCTACACCTTC | CAWSSGGNYGYTF
. | TRBJ2-6 | TRBV28 | . | TGTGCCAGCAGTTGGACAGTGTCATTCTCTGGGGCCAACGTCCTGACTTTC | CASSWTVSFSGANVLTF
. | TRBJ1-2 | TRBV7-8 | TRBD1 | TGTGCCAGCAGCTTAGCAGAAGACAGGGAAGATTATGGCTACACCTTC | CASSLAEDREDYGYTF
many | TRBJ2-6 | TRBV6-9 | . | TGTGCCAGCAGTTACGGCATCTACTCTGGGGCCAACGTCCTGACTTTC | CASSYGIYSGANVLTF
many | TRBJ2-7 | TRBV6-2/TRBV6-3 | TRBD1 | TGTGCCAGCAGTTACCCGGACAGGGGGAACACCTACGAGCAGTACTTC | CASSYPDRGNTYEQYF
many | TRBJ2-3 | TRBV10-1 | . | TGCGCCAGCAGTGAGTCCGGAGGGATCAGAGATACGCAGTATTTT | CASSESGGIRDTQYF
few | TRBJ2-3 | TRBV19 | . | TGTGCCACCAACCGCGGGGAGGGGGCATCAGATACGCAGTATTTT | CATNRGEGASDTQYF
many | TRBJ1-5 | TRBV28 | . | TGTGCCAGCAGAGCGGGGTTCAGCAATCAGCCCCAGCATTTT | CASRAGFSNQPQHF
many | TRBJ2-1 | TRBV6-1 | . | TGTGCCAGCAGGAGGACCGCCTTGGGCTACAATGAGCAGTTCTTC | CASRRTALGYNEQFF
few | TRBJ1-3 | TRBV7-2 | . | TGTGCCAGCAGCCGCAGGGAGTATGGAAACACCATATATTTT | CASSRREYGNTIYF
few | TRBJ2-3 | TRBV10-3 | TRBD2 | TGTGCCATCGCTAGCGGGAGGGATACAGATACGCAGTATTTT | CAIASGRDTDTQYF
many | TRBJ2-7 | TRBV7-2 | TRBD2 | TGTGCCATCTCCCGGGGACTAGCGGACGAGCAGTACTTC | CAISRGLADEQYF
many | TRBJ2-3 | TRBV20-1 | . | TGCAGTGCTAGCGGAATGAGCACAGATACGCAGTATTTT | CSASGMSTDTQYF
many | TRBJ1-1 | TRBV6-5 | . | TGTGCCAGCAGTTACCCTCGAGGGCTGCTGAACACTGAAGCTTTCTTT | CASSYPRGLLNTEAFF
few | TRBJ2-3 | TRBV5-1 | TRBD1 | TGCGCCAGCAGCCCGGGACAGGGTGGAGATACGCAGTATTTT | CASSPGQGGDTQYF
many | TRBJ1-6 | TRBV20-1 | TRBD1 | TGCAGTGCTAGACGTACCTGGGACAGGGACTATAATTCACCCCTCCACTTT | CSARRTWDRDYNSPLHF
few | TRBJ2-3 | TRBV5-1 | TRBD2 | TGCGCCAGCAGCTTGATACCTAGCGGGAGAGCGGCAGATACGCAGTATTTT | CASSLIPSGRAADTQYF
many | TRBJ2-2 | TRBV5-5 | . | TGTGCCAGCAGCTTGGCGGTCATCCCCGGGGAGCTGTTTTTT | CASSLAVIPGELFF
. | TRBJ2-3 | TRBV7-7 | . | TGTGCCAGCAGCCCCGCGTGGGAGGTGGGCACAGATACGCAGTATTTT | CASSPAWEVGTDTQYF
many | TRBJ2-2 | TRBV3-1 | . | TGTGCCAGCAGCCAATTCTCTCTCACCGGGGAGCTGTTTTTT | CASSQFSLTGELFF
many | TRBJ1-1 | TRBV6-5 | . | TGTGCCAGCAGTTACTCCAGTGGGGCGAACACTGAAGCTTTCTTT | CASSYSSGANTEAFF
few | TRBJ2-1 | TRBV20-1 | TRBD2 | TGCAGTGCTCAGTCGGGGGGGCGGGATAAGGGGGATGAGCAGTTCTTC | CSAQSGGRDKGDEQFF
few | TRBJ2-7 | TRBV5-1 | . | TGCGCCAGCAGCTTGGCGTCACTGAGTTCCTACGAGCAGTACTTC | CASSLASLSSYEQYF
many | TRBJ1-3 | TRBV7-8 | TRBD1 | TGTGCCAGCAGCTTGAATAGACAGGGACCCGGAAACACCATATATTTT | CASSLNRQGPGNTIYF
many | TRBJ1-4 | TRBV7-9 | . | TGTGCCAGCAGCGTCACCCCCATGGCAGGGAGTGAAAAACTGTTTTTT | CASSVTPMAGSEKLFF
. | TRBJ2-1 | TRBV5-1 | . | TGCGCCAGCAGCTTATACGCAGCAAGCTCCTACAATGAGCAGTTCTTC | CASSLYAASSYNEQFF
many | TRBJ2-5 | TRBV7-2 | . | TGTGCCAGCAGCCCACAGGGTGGCAAGGAGACCCAGTACTTC | CASSPQGGKETQYF
. | TRBJ2-6 | TRBV30 | . | TGTGCCTGGAGTGTACACTCTGGGGCCAACGTCCTGACTTTC | CAWSVHSGANVLTF
. | TRBJ1-2 | TRBV5-1 | TRBD1 | TGCGCCAGCAGCTCCTCCGGGACAGAAATCTATGGCTACACCTTC | CASSSSGTEIYGYTF
many | TRBJ1-2 | TRBV12-3/TRBV12-4 | . | TGTGCCAGCAGCCCCCCGATTTACGGGTTTACCTATGGCTACACCTTC | CASSPPIYGFTYGYTF
many | TRBJ2-1 | TRBV24-1 | TRBD1 | TGTGCCACCAGTGATTTGCACACATCAGGGGGCTACAATGAGCAGTTCTTC | CATSDLHTSGGYNEQFF
. | TRBJ1-5 | TRBV11-1 | . | TGTGCCAGCAGCCCTCCGGGCTACCCGGGTGTAACAGATACGCAGCATTTT | CASSPPGYPGVTDTQHF
. | TRBJ2-5 | TRBV29-1 | . | TGCAGCACAAGGGGTGAAGAGACCCAGTACTTC | CSTRGEETQYF
. | TRBJ1-2 | TRBV20-1 | . | TGCAGTGAAACGAAGGTGAATGGCTACACCTTC | CSETKVNGYTF
. | TRBJ1-1 | TRBV19 | . | TGTGCCAGTAGTGCACGGACACTCCCTACTGAAGCTTTCTTT | CASSARTLPTEAFF
. | TRBJ2-2 | TRBV14 | . | TGTGCCAGCAGCCAAACACGGGAGACCGGGGAGCTGTTTTTT | CASSQTRETGELFF
many | TRBJ1-1 | TRBV12-3/TRBV12-4 | . | TGTGCCAGCAGCCCAGGGATTAGGGACACTGAAGCTTTCTTT | CASSPGIRDTEAFF
. | TRBJ1-2 | TRBV5-6 | TRBD1 | TGTGCCAGCAGCCAAGGGACAGTCAACCCTCTTGTCTATGGCTACACCTTC | CASSQGTVNPLVYGYTF
many | TRBJ2-7 | TRBV28 | . | TGTGCCAGCAGCCGACGACAGCTCCCCGACTACGAGCAGTACTTC | CASSRRQLPDYEQYF
few | TRBJ1-6 | TRBV28 | . | TGTGCCAGCAGTTTACCGGGCGTGGGAACCTATAATTCACCCCTCCACTTT | CASSLPGVGTYNSPLHF
. | TRBJ1-2 | TRBV7-9 | . | TGTGCCAGCAGGGGGGGACATGCCTATGGCTACACCTTC | CASRGGHAYGYTF
many | TRBJ2-1 | TRBV30 | TRBD2 | TGTGCCTGGACAAAAGATCTAGCGGGAGTACACTCCTACAATGAGCAGTTCTTC | CAWTKDLAGVHSYNEQFF
few | TRBJ2-7 | TRBV20-1 | . | TGCAGTGCTAGAGATTTTGGGCAGGGCTCCTACGAGCAGTACTTC | CSARDFGQGSYEQYF
. | TRBJ1-4 | TRBV3-1 | . | TGTGCCAGCAGCCAATTATTGGGGGACGAAAAACTGTTTTTT | CASSQLLGDEKLFF
. | TRBJ2-1 | TRBV9 | . | TGTGCCAGCAGCGCCCCTACTAGGGGCGATGAGCAGTTCTTC | CASSAPTRGDEQFF
many | TRBJ2-7 | TRBV28 | . | TGTGCCAGCAGTACAGAGGGAGACGAATCCTACGAGCAGTACTTC | CASSTEGDESYEQYF
few | TRBJ2-1 | TRBV19 | . | TGTGCCAGTACTTCGAGCTCCTACAATGAGCAGTTCTTC | CASTSSSYNEQFF
many | TRBJ2-1 | TRBV2 | . | TGTGCCAGCAGTGCTGTCAGCTCCTACAATGAGCAGTTCTTC | CASSAVSSYNEQFF